This T cell receptor beta chain derives from a study of OX40 agonist ivuxolimab in advanced cancers. V dropped 0 bases and J dropped 6; count of bases not matched to a gene: 4. CDR3 size: 15 residues. Looked up from germline, CDR1 is SGHTA and CDR2 is FQGNSA. Produced via immunoSEQ multiplex PCR; TCRdb's table is partial and in-frame only. The sample lists some 140,000 clones, just over 90% seen once, with roughly 0.99% in the top ten. The sequence derives from an adult with an advanced solid tumor such as melanoma, head and neck, liver or kidney cancer. This chain connects TRBV7-2 to TRBJ2-5; 10 nucleotides match TRBD2. The sample consisted of CD4+ or CD8+ T cells sorted from blood, taken in a trial of the OX40 agonist ivuxolimab. CDR3 coding DNA: TGTGCCAGCAGCTTAGCGGGGACTAGCGACCAGACCCAGTACTTC. It is translated as CASSLAGTSDQTQYF. Full variable domain (missing parts from reference TRBV7-2 and TRBJ2-5): GAGVSQSPSNKVTEKGKDVELRCDPISGHTALYWYRQSLGQGLEFLIYFQGNSAPDKSGLPSDRFSAERTGGSVSTLTIQRTQQEDSAVYLCASSLAGTSDQTQYFGPGTRLLVL.